This entry lists 2 T cell receptor beta chains sequenced from one sample in a study of T cells in tuberculosis. This table comes from immunoSEQ multiplex PCR, and its TCRdb copy is limited to in-frame clones, with some not included. The table lists more than 45,000 clones, nearly 90% of them singletons. Thawed, overnight-rested PBMC were stained with GMM-loaded CD1B tetramer, viability dye and anti-CD3, then sorted. C32 glucose monomycolate from Rhodococcus equi was loaded onto the CD1B tetramers. Sequencing was carried out using CD1b-GMM tetramer-negative cells sorted from PBMCs. The receptor source for this set is an adult woman with latent tuberculosis.

The chain has TRBV4-3 and TRBJ1-1; 9 bases are shared with TRBD1. V shed 0 bases and J 6 bases; nucleotides not matched to a gene: 11. CDR3 length: 17 residues. Germline V gene data show CDR1 as LGHNA and CDR2 as YSLEER. The CDR3 DNA follows: TGCGCCAGCAGCCAAGATGGTGGGACAGGGCCGCTCCCTGAAGCTTTCTTT. Amino acid sequence: CASSQDGGTGPLPEAFF.

The V gene is TRBV27, the J gene TRBJ2-5; D is possibly TRBD2 (7 bases). V lost 6 bases and J 7 bases, leaving 18 bases between the germline ends. The CDR3 is made up of 14 amino acids. Looked up from germline, CDR1 is MNHEY and CDR2 is SMNVEV (reference sequence). The CDR3 nucleotides read TGTGCCAGCAGGCCCGGACTAGGGGGGGGGACCCAGTACTTC. Encoded protein: CASRPGLGGGTQYF.